This T cell receptor beta chain was sequenced in a study of metastatic and nonmetastatic thyroid tumors. At the level of the study: Malignant thyroid and benign thyroid patients provided blood and tumor or nodule tissue whose repertoires were compared.

This clone occurred many times. Its antigen is undetermined. A much bigger clone sits one base away, suggesting this may be a read error. The CDR3 does not end in the conserved phenylalanine or tryptophan, so this is likely a read error. Prior to thyroid surgery, none of the patients had received any treatment. Germline lookup yields CDR1 MDHEN and CDR2 SYDVKM. This CDR3 is 15 amino acids long. Deletions cut 2 bases from V and 6 bases from J, with 17 bases between. As processed by the authors: Across clinicopathological groups, CDR3 differences served as the basis for building a distant-metastasis classifier for papillary thyroid cancer. TCRdb re-clonotyped the PCR reads via MiXCR. The V and J calls follow TCRdb's processing rather than the paper's. The sample lists over 6,500 clones; approximately 30% were seen once. Study-wide results and limits: Reportedly, malignant thyroid tumors had significantly higher TCR beta diversity than benign nodules, in blood and tumor.

This sequence originates from a male donor with papillary thyroid cancer or a benign thyroid nodule (not recorded which). Some clones in this sample may be carry-over from other donors' samples. Sample: adjacent normal tissue. The chain employs TRBV28 and TRBJ2-7, with a possible D match to TRBD1 (6 bases). CDR3 DNA: TGTGCCAGCAGTTTAAGGGCGGCAGGGGCCTCCGAGCAGTACTCC. Translation gives CASSLRAAGASEQYS.